The rows below give T cell receptor beta chains drawn from one sample of a study of blood T cell repertoires in COVID-19. Clones were read by immunoSEQ multiplex PCR, and TCRdb kept only the in-frame ones, dropping some. The sample yields about 240,000 clones, roughly 86% seen once. The material sequenced was peripheral blood. These receptors originate from a woman in her thirties with acute or convalescent COVID-19. CDR3s include the opening cysteine and the closing phenylalanine or tryptophan. A D gene is named only where the DNA matches it firmly. The listing skips clone size in some rows; elsewhere it reads once, few, many or a size class.

CDR3 protein | CDR3 DNA | D gene | J gene | clone size | V gene
CASSQEGAAATNEKLFF | TGTGCCAGCAGCCAAGAGGGGGCAGCTGCAACTAATGAAAAACTGTTTTTT | - | TRBJ1-4 | - | TRBV4-2
CASSYRDFSHEQFF | TGTGCCAGCAGTTATCGAGACTTTTCCCATGAGCAGTTCTTC | - | TRBJ2-1 | - | TRBV6-2/TRBV6-3
CASSLTSGTDTQYF | TGTGCCAGCAGCTTGACTAGCGGCACAGATACGCAGTATTTT | TRBD2 | TRBJ2-3 | - | TRBV7-8
CASSGTGEYEQYF | TGCGCCAGCAGCGGCACTGGAGAATACGAGCAGTACTTC | - | TRBJ2-7 | - | TRBV5-1
CASSIAGQETQYF | TGCGCCAGCTCTATAGCGGGGCAAGAGACCCAGTACTTC | TRBD2 | TRBJ2-5 | - | TRBV5-1
CASTSGSGRVNEQFF | TGTGCCAGCACCTCTGGGAGCGGGAGGGTGAATGAGCAGTTCTTC | TRBD2 | TRBJ2-1 | once | TRBV7-2
CASGGTGLAGETQYF | TGTGCCAGCGGGGGCACGGGCCTGGCGGGAGAGACCCAGTACTTC | - | TRBJ2-5 | - | TRBV3-1/TRBV3-2
CASSPPAGANSNQPQHF | TGTGCCAGCAGCCCTCCGGCGGGGGCAAATAGCAATCAGCCCCAGCATTTT | - | TRBJ1-5 | - | TRBV7-8
CASRIDSYQPQHF | TGTGCCAGCAGGATAGACAGTTATCAGCCCCAGCATTTT | - | TRBJ1-5 | - | TRBV2
CASSPSDNTEAFF | TGTGCCAGCTCACCTAGCGACAACACTGAAGCTTTCTTT | - | TRBJ1-1 | - | TRBV18
CASSVAGAGDTQYF | TGTGCCAGCAGCGTAGCGGGAGCGGGAGATACGCAGTATTTT | TRBD2 | TRBJ2-3 | - | TRBV7-9
CAWSAGGQPQHF | TGTGCCTGGAGCGCGGGAGGTCAGCCCCAGCATTTT | - | TRBJ1-5 | - | TRBV30
CASSQRDGPYEQYF | TGCGCCAGCAGCCAGAGGGATGGACCCTACGAGCAGTACTTC | - | TRBJ2-7 | - | TRBV4-1
CASSVLVAGHNEQFF | TGTGCCAGCAGTGTGTTGGTAGCGGGACACAATGAGCAGTTCTTC | TRBD2 | TRBJ2-1 | - | TRBV2
CASSLQQLSRITEAFF | TGCGCCAGCAGCTTACAACAGTTATCAAGGATTACTGAAGCTTTCTTT | - | TRBJ1-1 | - | TRBV5-1
CASSLARTSGRVQETQYF | TGTGCCAGCAGCTTAGCGCGAACTAGCGGGAGGGTCCAAGAGACCCAGTACTTC | TRBD2 | TRBJ2-5 | once | TRBV7-9
CASSVLFTGELFF | TGTGCCAGCAGCGTACTTTTCACCGGGGAGCTGTTTTTT | - | TRBJ2-2 | - | TRBV9
CATSRTPREGGEKLFF | TGTGCCACCAGCAGAACTCCCAGGGAGGGGGGGGAAAAACTGTTTTTT | - | TRBJ1-4 | - | TRBV15
CSASGLTGFEQYF | TGCAGTGCTAGTGGGCTGACAGGTTTTGAGCAGTACTTC | - | TRBJ2-7 | - | TRBV20-1
CASDRGSDTIYF | TGTGCCAGCGACAGGGGATCGGACACCATATATTTT | TRBD1 | TRBJ1-3 | - | TRBV19
CASSLEGGNQPQHF | TGCGCCAGCAGCTTGGAAGGCGGGAATCAGCCCCAGCATTTT | - | TRBJ1-5 | once | TRBV5-1
CASMGGTGPLSYNEQFF | TGCGCCAGCATGGGAGGGACAGGGCCCCTCTCCTACAATGAGCAGTTCTTC | TRBD1 | TRBJ2-1 | - | TRBV10-1
CASSAIDRVGETQYF | TGTGCCAGCAGCGCGATTGACAGGGTTGGAGAGACCCAGTACTTC | TRBD1 | TRBJ2-5 | - | TRBV9
CASSHQDRGGTEAFF | TGCGCCAGCAGCCACCAGGACAGGGGAGGGACTGAAGCTTTCTTT | TRBD1 | TRBJ1-1 | - | TRBV4-3
CASSSVFYEQYF | TGTGCCAGCAGTTCGGTTTTCTACGAGCAGTACTTC | - | TRBJ2-7 | once | TRBV12-3/TRBV12-4
CASSQNLPSGRKNEQFF | TGTGCCAGCAGCCAAAATCTGCCTAGCGGGAGAAAGAATGAGCAGTTCTTC | TRBD2 | TRBJ2-1 | - | TRBV3-1/TRBV3-2
CASSFFSGSYNEQFF | TGTGCCAGCAGTTTTTTTAGCGGGAGTTACAATGAGCAGTTCTTC | TRBD2 | TRBJ2-1 | - | TRBV28
CASSPNGRAYEQYF | TGTGCCAGCAGCCCCAACGGGAGGGCCTACGAGCAGTACTTC | TRBD2 | TRBJ2-7 | - | TRBV3-1/TRBV3-2
CASRPPGGETQYF | TGTGCCAGCAGACCTCCCGGAGGGGAGACCCAGTACTTC | - | TRBJ2-5 | - | TRBV6-2/TRBV6-3
CASSRGLAYEQYF | TGTGCCAGTAGTAGGGGACTAGCCTACGAGCAGTACTTC | TRBD2 | TRBJ2-7 | few | TRBV19
CASSRLAGQTDTQYF | TGTGCCAGCAGCCGACTAGCGGGACAAACAGATACGCAGTATTTT | TRBD2 | TRBJ2-3 | once | TRBV5-5
CASSYYPTGNTGELFF | TGTGCCAGCAGTTACTATCCCACAGGGAACACCGGGGAGCTGTTTTTT | - | TRBJ2-2 | - | TRBV6-5
CASSPAGTSVWETQYF | TGTGCCAGCAGCCCAGCCGGGACTAGCGTTTGGGAGACCCAGTACTTC | TRBD2 | TRBJ2-5 | - | TRBV9
CASSLSPSGANVLTF | TGTGCCAGCAGTTTATCTCCCTCTGGGGCCAACGTCCTGACTTTC | - | TRBJ2-6 | - | TRBV28
CASSSSVASTDTQYF | TGTGCCAGCAGCTCTTCTGTAGCTAGCACAGATACGCAGTATTTT | - | TRBJ2-3 | - | TRBV5-4
CASSIIARPEKAQYF | TGTGCCAGTAGTATAATAGCGCGACCCGAGAAGGCGCAGTATTTT | - | TRBJ2-3 | - | TRBV19
CASSSRAAGEKLFF | TGTGCCAGCAGCTCCAGGGCCGCTGGTGAAAAACTGTTTTTT | - | TRBJ1-4 | once | TRBV11-3
CASSYRANNQPQHF | TGTGCCAGCAGCTACAGGGCGAACAATCAGCCCCAGCATTTT | - | TRBJ1-5 | - | TRBV3-1/TRBV3-2
CATAAGTEAFF | TGTGCCACAGCAGCGGGGACTGAAGCTTTCTTT | - | TRBJ1-1 | - | TRBV27
CATGGTGVNTEAFF | TGTGCCACTGGTGGGACAGGCGTGAACACTGAAGCTTTCTTT | TRBD1 | TRBJ1-1 | - | TRBV10-3
CASSRAGTDNSPLHF | TGTGCCAGCAGCCGAGCCGGGACAGACAATTCACCCCTCCACTTT | TRBD1 | TRBJ1-6 | - | TRBV11-3
CASSDGGSGAGNQPQHF | TGCGCCAGCAGTGATGGTGGATCTGGGGCAGGCAATCAGCCCCAGCATTTT | - | TRBJ1-5 | - | TRBV10-2
CASSPSVVTLHF | TGTGCCAGCAGTCCCTCAGTTGTCACCCTCCACTTT | - | TRBJ1-6 | - | TRBV6-2/TRBV6-3
CASSFLGNTGELFF | TGTGCCAGCAGTTTTCTCGGGAACACCGGGGAGCTGTTTTTT | - | TRBJ2-2 | - | TRBV27
CASSFSGRAYEQYF | TGTGCCAGTAGCTTTAGCGGGAGGGCTTACGAGCAGTACTTC | TRBD2 | TRBJ2-7 | - | TRBV19